Following are 25 T cell receptor beta chains from one sample sequenced in a study of T-cell reconstitution after alpha-beta-depleted transplantation in children. Molecular barcoding with unique molecular identifiers was used for the TCRbeta library. TCRdb reanalysed the PCR reads using MiXCR and keeps one entry per CDR3 protein. The repertoire holds about 540,000 distinct CDR3 sequences, with 25% to 30% as singletons. The material was PBMCs, obtained before TCRalphabeta/CD19-depleted stem cell transplant. These receptors were obtained from a boy under two years old with Wiskott-Aldrich syndrome, due to receive a stem cell transplant.

In its sample, this clonotype was seen a few times. This chain connects TRBV5-1 to TRBJ2-5; the D is unclear. Trimming took off 4 bases at V and 3 bases at J, with 16 bases between the two ends. In germline, CDR1 is SGHRS, CDR2 YFSETQ. CDR3 length: 15 residues. Here the CDR3 reads CASSPSPRVEETQYF. The CDR3 DNA reads as TGCGCCAGCAGCCCATCCCCCCGGGTGGAAGAGACCCAGTACTTC.

This chain joins TRBV2 and TRBJ1-2; TRBD1 agrees at 8 bases. The trim removed 7 bases at V and 2 bases at J, leaving 6 bases unmatched. The CDR3 spans 14 residues. CDR1 is SNHLY, CDR2 FYNNEI, per germline. The CDR3 nucleotides are TGTGCCAGCACGTCAGGGGGCAACAACTATGGCTACACCTTC. Translated, it gives CASTSGGNNYGYTF.

In its sample, this clonotype was seen a few times. The chain uses TRBV11-2 and TRBJ2-2, with D uncertain. The CDR3 totals 14 residues. Germline V gene sequence: CDR1 SGHAT, CDR2 FQNNGV. Trimming cost V 6 bases and J 1 base, with 9 bases left between them. The CDR3 nucleotides read TGTGCCAGCAGTCCGGACCTGAACACCGGGGAGCTGTTTTTT. Translating it yields CASSPDLNTGELFF.

This clonotype showed up just a few times. V usage is TRBV15 and J usage is TRBJ1-1; 8 positions match TRBD1. The CDR3 runs 19 residues. Unmatched junction bases numbered 12, after V lost 0 bases and J lost 0 bases. Germline CDR1 LNHNV, CDR2 YYDKDF (reference sequence). The CDR3: CATSRDWRDRRAMNTEAFF. The CDR3 nucleotides are TGTGCCACCAGCAGAGATTGGCGGGACAGGAGGGCTATGAACACTGAAGCTTTCTTT.

This clonotype was seen a handful of times. The rearrangement uses TRBV11-1 and TRBJ2-1, with 8 bases that match TRBD2. The CDR3 spans 15 residues. V lost 4 bases and J lost 6; bases outside the gene matches: 8. CDR1 is SGHAT and CDR2 is FQDESV in the germline V gene (reference sequence). The CDR3 DNA reads TGTGCCAGCAGCTCCCTGGGACTAGAACCCAATGAGCAGTTCTTC. This codes for CASSSLGLEPNEQFF. The entire variable domain, with the rest obtained from reference TRBV11-1 and TRBJ2-1, is as follows: EAEVAQSPRYKITEKSQAVAFWCDPISGHATLYWYRQILGQGPELLVQFQDESVVDDSQLPKDRFSAERLKGVDSTLKIQPAELGDSAMYLCASSSLGLEPNEQFFGPGTRLTVL.

CDR3: CASSLGVPSPRGNEQFF. The CDR3 DNA is TGTGCCAGCAGCTTGGGGGTACCCAGCCCGAGGGGTAATGAGCAGTTCTTC. The chain employs TRBV5-5 and TRBJ2-1; D could derive from TRBD1 or TRBD2 (5 bases each). The V gene's germline CDR1 is SGHKS and CDR2 YYEKEE (reference sequence). The CDR3 sequence is 17 residues long. Trimming removed 0 bases at V and 7 bases at J, with 20 bases between.

This rearrangement joins TRBV5-1 to TRBJ2-2; 9 nucleotides align to TRBD2. The CDR3 consists of 14 residues. With V trimmed by 5 bases and J by 6 bases, 5 bases remained unmatched. The V gene's germline CDR1 is SGHRS and CDR2 YFSETQ. The CDR3 region is CASRPQREAGELFF. The CDR3 DNA follows: TGCGCCAGCAGGCCACAGCGGGAGGCCGGGGAGCTGTTTTTT.

This rearrangement joins TRBV4-2 to TRBJ2-1; tentative D call: TRBD1 (6 bases). The V end lost 1 base, the J end lost 3 bases, and 16 bases lay between the germline ends. The CDR3 extends over 17 amino acids. In germline, CDR1 is LGHNA, CDR2 YNFKEQ. The CDR3 bases are TGTGCCAGCAGCCAAGCTTTGACAGGAGTCGGCTACAATGAGCAGTTCTTC. Protein product: CASSQALTGVGYNEQFF.

This chain connects TRBV7-7 to TRBJ2-1; 8 bases are shared with TRBD1. Germline-derived CDR1 and CDR2 are SSHAT and FNYEAQ (reference sequence). J lost 0 bases, V lost 6 bases, and 4 bases had no gene match. This CDR3 comprises 15 residues. The chain's CDR3 is CASSPDRVSYNEQFF. The CDR3 bases are TGTGCCAGCAGTCCGGACAGGGTCTCCTACAATGAGCAGTTCTTC.

This clonotype came up a few times. The chain has TRBV7-9 and TRBJ1-1, with D hard to call. The CDR3 has 13 residues. Germline lookup yields CDR1 SEHNR and CDR2 FQNEAQ (reference sequence). V lost 4 bases, J lost 9 bases, and 15 bases lay in between. This CDR3 reads CASSSDKLLQAFF. CDR3 DNA sequence: TGTGCCAGCAGCTCGGATAAACTCCTCCAAGCTTTCTTT.

This chain connects TRBV10-1 to TRBJ2-2; tentatively, D is TRBD1 (5 bases). The CDR3 length is 15 residues. V gave up 3 bases and J gave up 6 bases, with 14 bases separating them. The germline V gene has CDR1 WNHNN and CDR2 SYGVQD (reference sequence). CDR3 amino acids: CASSDLPGQAGELFF. As DNA, the CDR3 is TGCGCCAGCAGTGACCTTCCAGGGCAGGCCGGGGAGCTGTTTTTT.

V usage is TRBV5-6 and J usage is TRBJ2-7; TRBD2 matches at 8 bases. V lost 1 base to trimming and J lost 2 bases; unmatched junction nucleotides: 8. Germline V gene data show CDR1 as SGHDT and CDR2 as YYEEEE. The CDR3 length is 16 residues. CDR3 in DNA: TGTGCCAGCAGCTTGTTTCCGGGACTAGGAGCCTACGAGCAGTACTTC. Translated: CASSLFPGLGAYEQYF. Drawing the rest from reference TRBV5-6 and TRBJ2-7, the complete variable domain is DAGVTQSPTHLIKTRGQQVTLRCSPKSGHDTVSWYQQALGQGPQFIFQYYEEEERQRGNFPDRFSGHQFPNYSSELNVNALLLGDSALYLCASSLFPGLGAYEQYFGPGTRLTVT.

This chain links TRBV12-3 or TRBV12-4 with TRBJ1-2; D is ambiguous. The V and J ends lost 1 base and 8 bases respectively, with 11 bases between them. The CDR3 runs 13 residues. The CDR3 sequence: CASSLVSGSGYTF. CDR3 in DNA: TGTGCCAGCAGTTTAGTTAGCGGCAGCGGCTACACCTTC.

The V and J genes are TRBV10-3 and TRBJ2-5; the D gene is possibly TRBD1 (6 bases). The CDR3 runs 12 residues. Trimming took 7 bases from V and 2 from J, leaving 8 bases between them. CDR1 is ENHRY, CDR2 SYGVKD, per germline. CDR3 sequence (DNA): TGTGCCATCAAGGACAGTCAAGAGACCCAGTACTTC. It encodes CAIKDSQETQYF.

J is TRBJ1-5 and V is TRBV30; tentatively, D is TRBD1 (5 bases). The CDR3 runs 14 residues. Trimming removed 0 bases from V and 4 bases from J, with 10 bases in between. The V gene's germline CDR1 is GTSNPN and CDR2 SVGIG (reference sequence). In DNA form, the CDR3 reads TGTGCCTGGAGTGTGGGGCGGCCGAATCAGCCCCAGCATTTT. Protein product: CAWSVGRPNQPQHF.

This clonotype was counted a few times. The rearrangement joins TRBV12-3 or TRBV12-4 to TRBJ2-2; 8 positions match TRBD2. Germline trimming cut 6 bases from V and 6 bases from J; bases unmatched to any gene: 3. CDR3 size: 13 residues. CDR3 sequence (DNA): TGTGCCAGCAGCGGGAGGGCCCCCGGGGAGCTGTTTTTT. It encodes CASSGRAPGELFF.

The genes are TRBV7-3 and TRBJ2-3, with D tentatively TRBD2 (7 bases). V gave up 5 bases and J gave up 4 bases, with 16 bases separating them. Per the germline V gene, CDR1 is SGHTA and CDR2 is FQGTGA. CDR3 length: 15 residues. The DNA of the CDR3 is TGTGCCAGCAGCCGGGGGCTAGCGGTGGCAGATACGCAGTATTTT. It encodes CASSRGLAVADTQYF.

This clonotype showed up many times. The chain is built from TRBV12-3 or TRBV12-4 and TRBJ2-6; D not resolved. This CDR3 comprises 14 residues. Trimming took off 6 bases at V and 0 bases at J, with 6 bases between the two ends. The CDR3 loop is CASSANSGANVLTF. CDR3 DNA: TGTGCCAGCAGCGCTAACTCTGGGGCCAACGTCCTGACTTTC.

The CDR3 DNA is TGTGCCAGCAGCCGGACAGGGGCCGCCCTGTACGAGCAGTACTTC. Translating it yields CASSRTGAALYEQYF. The rearrangement joins TRBV2 to TRBJ2-7, with TRBD1 matching 9 bases. Germline loops: CDR1 SNHLY, CDR2 FYNNEI. V lost 6 bases and J lost 4; bases outside the gene matches: 10. The CDR3 extends over 15 amino acids. The full variable domain, with the rest looked up from reference TRBV2 and TRBJ2-7, is EPEVTQTPSHQVTQMGQEVILRCVPISNHLYFYWYRQILGQKVEFLVSFYNNEISEKSEIFDDQFSVERPDGSNFTLKIRSTKLEDSAMYFCASSRTGAALYEQYFGPGTRLTVT.

V and J are TRBV12-3 or TRBV12-4 and TRBJ1-5; D might be TRBD1 (6 bases). CDR3 length equals 14 residues. Trimming took 2 bases from V and 4 from J, leaving 9 bases between them. CDR3 nucleotides: TGTGCCAGCAGTTTATGGGGGACAAATCAGCCCCAGCATTTT. This codes for CASSLWGTNQPQHF.

At least ten counts were recorded for this clonotype. V gene TRBV27 combines with J gene TRBJ2-7; perhaps D is TRBD1 or TRBD2 (5 bases each). This CDR3 comprises 14 residues. The V end was cut by 5 bases, the J end by 0 bases, with 11 bases between. The germline CDR1 and CDR2 sequences are MNHEY and SMNVEV (reference sequence). The CDR3 coding sequence is TGTGCCAGCAGTCCGGGGCCCTACTCCTACGAGCAGTACTTC. Translating it yields CASSPGPYSYEQYF.

This clonotype was seen only a few times. This chain links TRBV5-1 with TRBJ2-1; 9 positions agree with TRBD2. Germline V gene data show CDR1 as SGHRS and CDR2 as YFSETQ. J gave up 9 bases and V 2 bases, and 9 bases lay outside the gene matches. CDR3 length equals 15 residues. In nucleotides, the CDR3 is TGCGCCAGCAGCTTTGGCGGGAGGGCCGCTGGTGAGCAGTTCTTC. The encoded protein is CASSFGGRAAGEQFF.

The rearrangement joins TRBV28 to TRBJ1-5; D is undetermined. The CDR3 is 14 amino acids. Germline CDR1 MDHEN, CDR2 SYDVKM. V shed 3 bases and J shed 0 bases, with 6 bases lying between them. CDR3 sequence (DNA): TGTGCCAGCAGTTTCTCGCGTAGCAATCAGCCCCAGCATTTT. This sequence encodes CASSFSRSNQPQHF.

The gene calls are TRBV27 and TRBJ2-1; no clear D. The germline gives CDR1 MNHEY, CDR2 SMNVEV (reference sequence). V was trimmed by 5 bases and J by 0 bases, leaving 11 bases between them. The CDR3 is 15 amino acids. The CDR3 DNA reads TGTGCCAGCAGTCCGATAAGTTTCTCCTACAATGAGCAGTTCTTC. It codes for CASSPISFSYNEQFF.

The chain is built from TRBV12-3 or TRBV12-4 and TRBJ2-1; TRBD2 matches at 13 bases. The CDR3 runs to 17 residues. V shed 4 bases, J shed 1 base, and the junction held 4 bases outside the gene matches. The DNA of the CDR3 is TGTGCCAGCAGTTCCGGGACTAGCGGGAAGTCCTACAATGAGCAGTTCTTC. Its translation: CASSSGTSGKSYNEQFF.